There are a few counts of the clone carrying this T cell receptor (beta chain). The CDR3 contains 12 residues. V dropped 7 bases and J dropped 4; count of bases not matched to a gene: 7. Germline assignment: CDR1 SQVTM and CDR2 ANQGSEA. Participants came from about two dozen US areas, aged roughly 18 to 89 years. Clinical histories supplied by participants themselves formed the basis of cohort assignment. This record comes from a study of blood T cell repertoires in COVID-19. Repertoires were generated with immunoSEQ multiplex PCR, while TCRdb's copy carries only in-frame clones and drops some. Of around 450,000 clones in the sample, 87% were seen once.

The chain has TRBV29-1 and TRBJ2-7; 7 bases match TRBD1. Sequencing was carried out using PBMCs or T cells enriched from blood (not recorded which). This clonotype originated in a woman younger than 30 with acute COVID-19. The CDR3 loop is CSGQGDAYEQYF. CDR3 sequence (DNA): TGCAGCGGGCAGGGGGATGCGTACGAGCAGTACTTC.